These 27 T cell receptor beta chains were sequenced from one sample in a study of T cells in localized non-small cell lung cancer. Only in-frame clones appear in the TCRdb table, and some are missing; sequencing was by immunoSEQ multiplex PCR. The sample carries 1,100 to 1,500 clones, roughly 32% recorded once. Here the sequenced sample was lung tumor tissue, taken before any cancer treatment. These receptors came from a man aged 40 to 75 with stage II lung adenocarcinoma.

The chain carries TRBV9 and TRBJ2-7; no definite D call. Germline CDR1 reads SGDLS; CDR2 reads YYNGEE. The CDR3 is made up of 15 amino acids. Trimming pared 0 bases from V and 2 bases from J, leaving 12 bases between. In nucleotides, the CDR3 is TGTGCCAGCAGCGTAGTCTCTGGCCCCACCTACGAGCAGTACTTC. Amino acids: CASSVVSGPTYEQYF. The complete variable domain, with remaining parts taken from reference TRBV9 and TRBJ2-7, reads DSGVTQTPKHLITATGQRVTLRCSPRSGDLSVYWYQQSLDQGLQFLIQYYNGEERAKGNILERFSAQQFPDLHSELNLSSLELGDSALYFCASSVVSGPTYEQYFGPGTRLTVT.

This chain joins TRBV14 and TRBJ2-2; 9 bases map to TRBD2. Per the germline V gene, CDR1 is SGHDN and CDR2 is FVKESK. V trimming: 4 bases; J trimming: 3 bases; junction bases outside the gene matches: 6. The CDR3 length is 16 residues. The CDR3 region is CASSPVAGGDTGELFF. For the CDR3, the DNA is TGTGCCAGCAGCCCAGTGGCGGGAGGGGACACCGGGGAGCTGTTTTTT.

This clone was counted only a few times. This chain uses TRBV9 with TRBJ2-7; D perhaps matches TRBD2 (5 bases). The CDR3 has 14 residues. Trimming took off 4 bases at V and 2 bases at J, with 13 bases between the two ends. CDR1 is SGDLS, CDR2 YYNGEE, per germline. The CDR3 protein is CASSPLPGTYEQYF. The CDR3 bases are TGTGCCAGCAGCCCACTGCCGGGGACCTACGAGCAGTACTTC. The full variable domain, rest sourced from reference TRBV9 and TRBJ2-7, is DSGVTQTPKHLITATGQRVTLRCSPRSGDLSVYWYQQSLDQGLQFLIQYYNGEERAKGNILERFSAQQFPDLHSELNLSSLELGDSALYFCASSPLPGTYEQYFGPGTRLTVT.

The V gene is TRBV14, the J gene TRBJ2-1, with a possible D match to TRBD1 (6 bases). The CDR3 has 15 residues. The ends were cut back, 4 bases at V and 4 bases at J, with 14 bases in the middle. The V gene's germline CDR1 is SGHDN and CDR2 FVKESK. The CDR3 region is CASSLPGVGYNEQFF. For the CDR3, the DNA is TGTGCCAGCAGCCTTCCAGGGGTGGGTTACAATGAGCAGTTCTTC. The variable domain in full, with the rest retrieved from reference TRBV14 and TRBJ2-1, is EAGVTQFPSHSVIEKGQTVTLRCDPISGHDNLYWYRRVMGKEIKFLLHFVKESKQDESGMPNNRFLAERTGGTYSTLKVQPAELEDSGVYFCASSLPGVGYNEQFFGPGTRLTVL.

This chain links TRBV11-3 with TRBJ2-7, with 10 bases lining up with TRBD1. From germline, CDR1 is SGHNT and CDR2 YENEEA. This CDR3 comprises 14 residues. The junction had 11 bases not matched to a gene; V was cut back by 8 bases and J by 7 bases. The CDR3 sequence is CASEAGTGVGEQYF. In DNA, the CDR3 is TGTGCCAGCGAAGCCGGGACAGGGGTAGGGGAGCAGTACTTC.

This clone was detected once. The gene calls are TRBV29-1 and TRBJ1-2; D is possibly TRBD1 (6 bases). CDR1 is SQVTM, CDR2 ANQGSEA, per germline. Trimming pared 2 bases from V and 4 bases from J, leaving 11 bases between. This CDR3 has 13 residues. CDR3 sequence: CSVEPWTAYGYTF. CDR3 DNA sequence: TGCAGCGTTGAACCCTGGACAGCCTATGGCTACACCTTC.

This chain joins TRBV1 and TRBJ1-5. TRBV1 is recorded as a pseudogene. The CDR3 loop spans 13 amino acids. CDR3 nucleotide sequence: TGCGCCAGCAGCCCTAGACTAAATCAGCCCCAGCATTTT. Amino acids: CASSPRLNQPQHF.

This clone was seen more than once but under ten times. The J gene is TRBJ2-7, the V gene TRBV11-3; unclear D gene. V was clipped by 0 bases and J by 3 bases, with 12 bases between them. Germline assignment: CDR1 SGHNT and CDR2 YENEEA. The CDR3 has 15 residues. The CDR3 bases are TGTGCCAGCAGCTTAGACCTCGATCACTTCTACGAGCAGTACTTC. As protein: CASSLDLDHFYEQYF.

The table lists this clone with a few counts. V usage is TRBV14 and J usage is TRBJ2-7, with TRBD1 identical over 11 bases. V was clipped by 3 bases and J by 3 bases; unmatched bases: 1. The CDR3 extends over 14 amino acids. Germline values: CDR1 SGHDN, CDR2 FVKESK. The CDR3 reads CASSQGTGGYEQYF. As DNA, the CDR3 is TGTGCCAGCAGCCAGGGGACAGGGGGCTACGAGCAGTACTTC. The full variable domain, rest sourced from reference TRBV14 and TRBJ2-7, is EAGVTQFPSHSVIEKGQTVTLRCDPISGHDNLYWYRRVMGKEIKFLLHFVKESKQDESGMPNNRFLAERTGGTYSTLKVQPAELEDSGVYFCASSQGTGGYEQYFGPGTRLTVT.

The chain links TRBV15 to TRBJ2-5; D ambiguous. V was clipped by 0 bases and J by 6 bases, with 11 bases between them. The CDR3 length is 14 residues. In germline, CDR1 is LNHNV, CDR2 YYDKDF (reference sequence). The CDR3 region is CATSRDGNSKTQYF. In DNA, the CDR3 is TGTGCCACCAGCAGAGATGGGAACTCGAAGACCCAGTACTTC.

The V gene is TRBV9, the J gene TRBJ2-2; perhaps TRBD1 as D (6 bases). The V gene lost 10 bases and the J gene lost 0 bases, with 13 bases spanning the gap. Germline-derived CDR1 and CDR2 are SGDLS and YYNGEE. The CDR3 length is 14 residues. CDR3 amino acids: CALRPGANTGELFF. The CDR3 nucleotides are TGTGCCCTACGGCCAGGGGCGAACACCGGGGAGCTGTTTTTT.

There are a few counts of this clone. At one end the junction does not follow the germline gene, possibly because of a read error. The rearrangement uses TRBV10-3 and TRBJ2-7; D may be TRBD2 (5 bases). The V gene's germline CDR1 is ENHRY and CDR2 SYGVKD. The CDR3 consists of 14 residues. The CDR3 DNA sequence: TGTGCCAGCAGTGAGCGGCAGTCCGTGGAGGAGCAGTACTTC. It encodes CASSERQSVEEQYF.

In this sample, this clone turned up once. The chain combines TRBV28 with TRBJ1-2; 8 nucleotides align to TRBD1. V shed 6 bases and J 3 bases; nucleotides not matched to a gene: 6. The CDR3 length is 14 residues. Germline V CDR1 and CDR2: MDHEN, SYDVKM. The CDR3 coding sequence is TGTGCCAGCAGCCCGACAGGGGCGGACTATGGCTACACCTTC. Encoded protein: CASSPTGADYGYTF.

By share, this clone ranks as medium-sized. The chain has TRBV11-3 and TRBJ2-2; D possibly corresponds to TRBD2 (6 bases). The CDR3 has 14 amino acids. Germline CDR1 reads SGHNT; CDR2 reads YENEEA. Trimming removed 3 bases at V and 5 bases at J, with 10 bases between. The chain's CDR3 is CASSLGGGTGELFF. The CDR3 region has the DNA TGTGCCAGCAGCTTGGGAGGAGGGACCGGGGAGCTGTTTTTT. Looking up the rest from reference TRBV11-3 and TRBJ2-2 gives the full variable domain: EAGVVQSPRYKIIEKKQPVAFWCNPISGHNTLYWYLQNLGQGPELLIRYENEEAVDDSQLPKDRFSAERLKGVDSTLKIQPAELGDSAVYLCASSLGGGTGELFFGEGSRLTVL.

The gene calls are TRBV19 and TRBJ2-5, with D unclear. Per germline, CDR1 LNHDA and CDR2 SQIVND (reference sequence). The CDR3 is 13 amino acids. V dropped 6 bases and J dropped 5 bases, with 13 bases sitting between them. CDR3 loop: CASRDPPRETQYF. CDR3 nucleotides: TGTGCCAGTAGGGACCCTCCGAGGGAGACCCAGTACTTC.

V gene TRBV14 combines with J gene TRBJ2-3, with D uncertain. Trimming took off 4 bases at V and 6 bases at J, with 8 bases between the two ends. This CDR3 has 12 amino acids. The germline gives CDR1 SGHDN, CDR2 FVKESK. The CDR3: CASSPRFDTQYF. The CDR3 DNA is TGTGCCAGCAGCCCTCGTTTTGATACGCAGTATTTT.

This clone was seen more than once but under ten times. The V gene is TRBV6-8, the J gene TRBJ2-3, with 8 bases lining up with TRBD2. Looked up from germline, CDR1 is MNHGY and CDR2 is SAAAGT. The CDR3 is 17 amino acids. Unmatched junction bases numbered 12, after V lost 5 bases and J lost 2 bases. The CDR3 loop reads CASSHRVAGPSTDTQYF. CDR3 DNA sequence: TGTGCCAGCAGTCACCGGGTAGCGGGACCCTCCACAGATACGCAGTATTTT.

The gene calls are TRBV11-3 and TRBJ2-4; 8 bases align to TRBD2. The CDR3 is made up of 14 amino acids. V was clipped by 4 bases and J by 6 bases; unmatched bases: 5. Germline CDR1 reads SGHNT; CDR2 reads YENEEA. CDR3 in DNA: TGTGCCAGCAGCTCGACTAGCGTGGGAAACATTCAGTACTTC. As protein: CASSSTSVGNIQYF. Together with reference TRBV11-3 and TRBJ2-4, the CDR3 gives the full variable domain: EAGVVQSPRYKIIEKKQPVAFWCNPISGHNTLYWYLQNLGQGPELLIRYENEEAVDDSQLPKDRFSAERLKGVDSTLKIQPAELGDSAVYLCASSSTSVGNIQYFGAGTRLSVL.

This clone was seen only a few times. V usage is TRBV6-8 and J usage is TRBJ2-2; D ambiguous. This CDR3 has 14 residues. V lost 0 bases, J lost 10 bases, and 12 bases lay in between. The germline V gene encodes CDR1 MNHGY and CDR2 SAAAGT. The CDR3 spells CASSYSGKTVELFF. CDR3 coding DNA: TGTGCCAGCAGTTACTCTGGAAAAACAGTGGAGCTGTTTTTT.

The rearrangement uses TRBV29-1 and TRBJ1-3; 7 nucleotides match TRBD1. In germline, CDR1 is SQVTM, CDR2 ANQGSEA. CDR3 size: 15 residues. V lost 6 bases to trimming and J lost 0 bases; unmatched junction nucleotides: 8. CDR3 amino acids: CSVIPGGASGNTIYF. CDR3 in DNA: TGCAGCGTGATCCCAGGGGGTGCCTCTGGAAACACCATATATTTT.

V gene TRBV28 combines with J gene TRBJ2-3, with D possibly matching TRBD1 (5 bases). Trimming left V 3 bases short and J 3 bases short, with 13 bases between. CDR1 is MDHEN and CDR2 is SYDVKM in the germline V gene. CDR3 length: 15 residues. CDR3 loop: CASSLSGIGTDTQYF. The CDR3 coding sequence is TGTGCCAGCAGTTTGTCAGGGATAGGGACAGATACGCAGTATTTT.

This chain links TRBV19 with TRBJ2-7; D not resolved. The CDR3 contains 17 residues. Germline CDR1 is LNHDA and CDR2 is SQIVND (reference sequence). V was shortened by 3 bases and J by 0 bases, with 18 bases between the two germline ends. DNA for the CDR3: TGTGCCAGTAGTATTGCTGCCACCGGGCACAGCTCCTACGAGCAGTACTTC. Amino acid sequence: CASSIAATGHSSYEQYF.

This chain joins TRBV1 and TRBJ1-2. TRBV1 has pseudogene status. This CDR3 is 14 amino acids long. CDR3 in amino acids: CASSHGRLLNGYTF. In DNA, the CDR3 is TGCGCCAGCAGCCACGGGCGGCTCCTAAATGGCTACACCTTC.

The V and J genes are TRBV12-5 and TRBJ2-1, with 11 nucleotides matching TRBD2. Per germline, CDR1 LGHNT and CDR2 FRNRAP. The CDR3 consists of 18 residues. V lost 0 bases to trimming and J lost 10 bases; unmatched junction nucleotides: 14. The CDR3 DNA reads as TGTGCTAGTGGTTTGGTGCCCGATGGGACTAGCGGAGGACGGGAGCAGTTCTTC. It translates to CASGLVPDGTSGGREQFF.

J is TRBJ2-3 and V is TRBV18; 11 nucleotides match TRBD2. This CDR3 is built from 17 residues. Germline-derived CDR1 and CDR2 are KGHSH and LQKENI. Trimming cost V 2 bases and J 6 bases; bases outside gene matches: 10. CDR3 DNA: TGTGCCAGCTCACCAGTCGCGACTAGCGGGAATGCGGATACGCAGTATTTT. Translated: CASSPVATSGNADTQYF.

V gene TRBV18 combines with J gene TRBJ2-3; the match to TRBD2 covers 11 bases. The germline V gene encodes CDR1 KGHSH and CDR2 LQKENI. The trim removed 4 bases at V and 0 bases at J, leaving 6 bases unmatched. The CDR3 extends over 17 amino acids. CDR3 sequence reads: CASSRQTSGASTDTQYF. The DNA of the CDR3 is TGTGCCAGCTCACGCCAGACTAGCGGGGCGAGCACAGATACGCAGTATTTT.

This clone is medium-sized. The chain employs TRBV11-3 and TRBJ2-7; 11 bases fit TRBD2. CDR1 SGHNT and CDR2 YENEEA come from the germline V gene. The CDR3 has 15 residues. The junction had 3 bases not matched to a gene; V was cut back by 5 bases and J by 0 bases. Here the CDR3 DNA reads TGTGCCAGCAGCAAACTAGCGGGAGACTCCTACGAGCAGTACTTC. Its protein product is CASSKLAGDSYEQYF.